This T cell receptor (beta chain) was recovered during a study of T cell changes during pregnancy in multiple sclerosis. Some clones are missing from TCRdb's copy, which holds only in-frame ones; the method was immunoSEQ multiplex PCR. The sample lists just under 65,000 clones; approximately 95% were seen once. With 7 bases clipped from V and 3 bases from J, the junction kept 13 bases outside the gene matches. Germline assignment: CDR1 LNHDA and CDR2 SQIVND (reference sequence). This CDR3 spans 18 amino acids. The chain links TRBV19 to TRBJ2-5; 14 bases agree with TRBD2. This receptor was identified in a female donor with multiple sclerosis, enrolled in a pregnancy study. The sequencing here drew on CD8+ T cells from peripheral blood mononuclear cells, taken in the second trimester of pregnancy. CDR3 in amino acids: CASTPRRRGLAGEETQYF. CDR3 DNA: TGTGCCAGTACCCCCCGCAGAAGGGGACTAGCGGGAGAAGAGACCCAGTACTTC.